The entry that follows covers one T cell receptor beta chain sequence. Its antigen is as yet unknown. These data belong to a study of cytomegalovirus exposure and HLA in healthy donors. General observations from the study: Researchers catalogued 160 or so TCR beta chains as cytomegalovirus-associated. TCR sequences were mostly rare, though some public TCRs occurred in many donors.

The CDR3 sequence is 14 residues long. J gave up 3 bases and V 3 bases, and 6 bases lay outside the gene matches. From germline, CDR1 is SGDLS and CDR2 YYNGEE. Clones were read by immunoSEQ multiplex PCR, and TCRdb kept only the in-frame ones, dropping some. This table has 150,000 to 200,000 clones, 84% appearing once. This clonotype was sampled from a man aged 30-40 years in good health and CMV-seropositive. Sequenced sample: PBMCs. The chain uses TRBV9 and TRBJ2-7; 7 bases align to TRBD1. The CDR3 is CASSAGQAVYEQYF. CDR3 DNA sequence: TGTGCCAGCAGCGCCGGACAGGCCGTCTACGAGCAGTACTTC.